This T cell receptor (beta chain) stems from a study of blood T cells in healthy people across ages. Healthy Russian Caucasian donors spanned ages about 6 to 90 years. In germline, CDR1 is SGHTA, CDR2 FQGTGA. The J segment lost 5 bases and the V segment lost 4 bases, leaving 11 bases of the junction unmatched. The CDR3 length is 16 residues. The second PCR ran roughly 6 to 11 cycles with a sample-barcoded 5' primer and J-beta primers. MiXCR, run by TCRdb on the 5' RACE reads, gives a single entry per CDR3 protein. Among roughly 830,000 distinct CDR3 sequences, less than 80% were seen once, and the ten largest hold around a quarter.

The clonotype was recovered from a man aged 25 to 40 in good health. The V and J genes are TRBV7-3 and TRBJ2-1; TRBD2 matches 7 bases. The sample comprised blood. CDR3 in amino acids: CASSSGGTGGHNEQFF. The DNA for the CDR3 is TGTGCCAGCAGCTCCGGGGGGACGGGGGGACACAATGAGCAGTTCTTC. Variable domain in full (rest from reference TRBV7-3 and TRBJ2-1): GAGVSQTPSNKVTEKGKYVELRCDPISGHTALYWYRQSLGQGPEFLIYFQGTGAADDSGLPNDRFFAVRPEGSVSTLKIQRTERGDSAVYLCASSSGGTGGHNEQFFGPGTRLTVL.